The 2 T cell receptor beta chains listed next were all sequenced from one sample in a study of cytomegalovirus exposure and HLA in healthy donors. PCR amplification relied on 60 Vbeta primers (plus 13 Jbeta primers). The data were produced by immunoSEQ multiplex PCR, yet TCRdb's version contains in-frame clones alone and is incomplete. In the table there are about 160,000 clones, 70% to 90% of which are singletons. The sample taken for sequencing was PBMCs. These receptors all stem from a woman aged 25 to 39 in good health and CMV-seropositive.

This sequence joins TRBV27 and TRBJ1-2; D is unclear. Germline CDR1 and CDR2: MNHEY and SMNVEV (reference sequence). With 6 bases removed from V and 4 bases from J, the gap between germline ends came to 12 bases. The CDR3 is 13 amino acids. The DNA for the CDR3 is TGTGCCAGCAGCACCAGGTCCCGCTATGGCTACACCTTC. Protein product: CASSTRSRYGYTF.

The V call is TRBV19, the J call TRBJ1-1, with TRBD1 identical over 10 bases. The CDR3 is made up of 16 amino acids. Germline assignment: CDR1 LNHDA and CDR2 SQIVND (reference sequence). The V segment lost 6 bases and the J segment 5 bases; nucleotides outside the gene matches: 12. Written as DNA, the CDR3 is TGTGCCAGTAGGTTTCGGGGGACAGGGGATTATACTGAAGCTTTCTTT. Translating it yields CASRFRGTGDYTEAFF.